This T cell receptor beta chain emerged from a study of T cell responses to AZD1222 COVID-19 vaccine. Generated by immunoSEQ multiplex PCR, the TCRdb table keeps only in-frame clones and is missing some. The sample shows 140,000 to 150,000 clones, approximately 90% of them seen only once. Germline V gives CDR1 MNHEY, CDR2 SVGEGT. V lost 4 bases and J 8 bases, leaving 8 bases between the germline ends. This CDR3 is built from 11 residues. Source: peripheral blood, taken 28 days after the second AZD1222 dose. The clonotype was recovered from an adult who received the AZD1222 COVID-19 vaccine. This chain joins TRBV6-2 or TRBV6-3 and TRBJ1-1; weak D call: TRBD1 (5 bases). The CDR3 DNA reads TGTGCCAGCAGTTTAGACAGAGAAGCTTTCTTT. Translation: CASSLDREAFF.